This T cell receptor (beta chain) was observed in a study of T-cell memory formation after mild COVID-19. As for the study in general: The two donors had largely donor-specific TCR clusters.

The junction had 20 bases not matched to a gene; V was cut back by 6 bases and J by 7 bases. Germline V gives CDR1 MGHRA, CDR2 YSYEKL. CDR3 length: 17 amino acids. Turning to this clonotype: Its antigen is not identified.

The 5'RACE method, run with constant-segment primers, produced TCR alpha and TCR beta cDNA libraries (carrying sample barcodes and UMIs). One entry per CDR3 protein results from TCRdb running MiXCR on the 5' RACE reads. This sample yields 250,000 to 300,000 distinct CDR3 sequences, of which about a sixth are seen a single time; 22% belongs to the top ten. Study outcomes and limitations: The study found balanced CD4/CD8 in clones contracting day 15 to 85 and a CD4+ lean in later expanders.

Sequencing used PBMCs or a T cell subset sorted from them (not recorded which). The chain uses TRBV4-1 and TRBJ1-2; 7 nucleotides agree with TRBD1. The source of this sequence is a man younger than 35 who had mild COVID-19 (a few samples of this study predate the infection). Cell type and time point are not known. The CDR3 region is CASSLLTGTSSSSGYTF. CDR3 in DNA: TGCGCCAGCAGTCTGTTGACAGGGACCAGTTCATCGTCTGGCTACACCTTC.